Shown below are 30 T cell receptor beta chains from a single sample sequenced in a study of regulatory T cells in long-lasting Graves disease. Construction of the TCR beta libraries employed iRepertoire HTBI primers in conjunction with Arm-PCR of CDR3 regions. TCRdb independently ran MiXCR on the multiplex PCR reads; one entry per CDR3 protein. The sample shows some 470,000 distinct CDR3 sequences, 20% to 25% of them seen only once. Time point of the sample: persistent/refractory GD, antithyroid drugs over 5 years with positive TRAb. There was RNA extracted from PBMCs, and the TCR library was made from it. The material was peripheral blood mononuclear cells (PBMCs), obtained when the disease was refractory, from a patient treated with antithyroid drugs. These receptors all stem from a female donor with Graves disease.

Only a few counts were recorded for this clonotype. The rearrangement uses TRBV19 and TRBJ1-2; tentative D call: TRBD1 (6 bases). Looked up from germline, CDR1 is LNHDA and CDR2 is SQIVND (reference sequence). Trimming shortened V by 6 bases and J by 0 bases, and 14 bases separated the two germline ends. The CDR3 is 15 amino acids. The CDR3 loop is CASSVGHLANYGYTF. The CDR3 DNA reads TGTGCCAGTAGCGTGGGACACCTCGCTAACTATGGCTACACCTTC.

This clonotype showed up many times. The DNA of the CDR3 is TGCGCCAGCAGCCCGACACAGGGCGACGAGCAGTACTTC. It specifies CASSPTQGDEQYF. The rearrangement uses TRBV5-1 and TRBJ2-7; D is perhaps TRBD1 (6 bases). Between the trimmed V and J ends, which lost 4 bases and 5 bases, there was a span of 13 bases. CDR3 length equals 13 residues. Looked up from germline, CDR1 is SGHRS and CDR2 is YFSETQ.

This clonotype was detected ten times or more. The chain is built from TRBV7-2 and TRBJ1-1, with 7 bases fitting TRBD1. This CDR3 is built from 11 residues. V lost 11 bases to trimming and J lost 4 bases; unmatched junction nucleotides: 4. Germline V gene lookup returns CDR1 SGHTA and CDR2 FQGNSA. Here the CDR3 DNA reads TGTGCCCTCAGGGGGGTCACTGAAGCTTTCTTT. Protein sequence: CALRGVTEAFF. Full variable domain (missing parts from reference TRBV7-2 and TRBJ1-1): GAGVSQSPSNKVTEKGKDVELRCDPISGHTALYWYRQSLGQGLEFLIYFQGNSAPDKSGLPSDRFSAERTGGSVSTLTIQRTQQEDSAVYLCALRGVTEAFFGQGTRLTVV.

The V gene is TRBV15, the J gene TRBJ2-3; no definite D call. The CDR3 has 13 amino acids. Germline V gives CDR1 LNHNV, CDR2 YYDKDF (reference sequence). Trimming took 4 bases from V and 7 from J, leaving 12 bases between them. This CDR3 reads CATSTRPSHTQYF. CDR3 sequence (DNA): TGTGCCACCAGCACCAGACCCTCGCATACGCAGTATTTT. The full variable domain, rest sourced from reference TRBV15 and TRBJ2-3, is DAMVIQNPRYQVTQFGKPVTLSCSQTLNHNVMYWYQQKSSQAPKLLFHYYDKDFNNEADTPDNFQSRRPNTSFCFLDIRSPGLGDTAMYLCATSTRPSHTQYFGPGTRLTVL.

The chain carries TRBV7-2 and TRBJ1-5; no clear D. Trimming cost V 1 base and J 7 bases, with 8 bases left between them. The germline CDR1 and CDR2 sequences are SGHTA and FQGNSA. CDR3 length: 13 amino acids. The chain's CDR3 is CASSLVSTQPQHF. For the CDR3, the DNA is TGTGCCAGCAGCTTAGTATCGACCCAGCCCCAGCATTTT.

This clonotype was detected a few times. This rearrangement joins TRBV29-1 to TRBJ1-1; 7 bases line up with TRBD1. The CDR3 totals 12 residues. From germline, CDR1 is SQVTM and CDR2 ANQGSEA. V shed 5 bases, J shed 1 base, and the junction held 1 base outside the gene matches. CDR3 coding DNA: TGCAGCGTTAGGGGGCCGAACACTGAAGCTTTCTTT. Protein sequence: CSVRGPNTEAFF.

This clonotype was observed many times. The chain employs TRBV19 and TRBJ2-5, with D possibly being TRBD1 or TRBD2 (5 bases each). The CDR3 sequence is 13 residues long. Germline assignment: CDR1 LNHDA and CDR2 SQIVND (reference sequence). V lost 1 base, J lost 9 bases, and 12 bases lay in between. Written as DNA, the CDR3 is TGTGCCAGTAGTATAGGCGAAGGGACGTCCCAGTACTTC. It yields the protein CASSIGEGTSQYF.

This clonotype was counted a few times. The gene calls are TRBV3-1 and TRBJ1-1, with no clear D. From germline, CDR1 is LGHDT and CDR2 YNNKEL (reference sequence). The V end was cut by 1 base, the J end by 3 bases, with 15 bases between. The CDR3 is made up of 16 amino acids. CDR3 bases: TGTGCCAGCAGCCAAGCCCCAGGTCGTGTGGACACTGAAGCTTTCTTT. It is translated as CASSQAPGRVDTEAFF.

The chain couples TRBV7-6 to TRBJ2-1; D is perhaps TRBD2 (6 bases). The V end was cut by 8 bases, the J end by 0 bases, with 11 bases between. Looked up from germline, CDR1 is SGHVS and CDR2 is FNYEAQ. The CDR3 spans 14 residues. The CDR3 DNA follows: TGTGCCAGCGCGGGGTTGAGCTCCTACAATGAGCAGTTCTTC. It is translated as CASAGLSSYNEQFF.

The chain joins TRBV11-3 to TRBJ2-3, with D possibly TRBD2 on 6 matching bases. Germline V gene lookup returns CDR1 SGHNT and CDR2 YENEEA. CDR3 size: 16 residues. The ends were cut back, 0 bases at V and 0 bases at J, with 10 bases in the middle. The CDR3 here is CASSLDAGTSTDTQYF. Here the CDR3 DNA reads TGTGCCAGCAGCTTAGATGCCGGGACTAGCACAGATACGCAGTATTTT.

This clonotype was seen more than once but under ten times. The chain recombines TRBV11-1 with TRBJ1-1, with unresolved D. This CDR3 spans 14 amino acids. Germline lookup yields CDR1 SGHAT and CDR2 FQDESV (reference sequence). The V end lost 9 bases, the J end lost 0 bases, and 14 bases lay between the germline ends. The CDR3 reads CARNPGSMNTEAFF. The CDR3, as DNA: TGTGCCAGAAACCCGGGATCTATGAACACTGAAGCTTTCTTT.

The chain links TRBV6-1 to TRBJ2-1; TRBD2 agrees at 9 bases. V shed 5 bases, J shed 2 bases, and the junction held 7 bases outside the gene matches. This CDR3 spans 16 amino acids. Germline values: CDR1 MNHNS, CDR2 SASEGT. The CDR3 is CASSPRTSVPYNEQFF. The CDR3 nucleotides are TGTGCCAGCAGTCCGAGGACTAGCGTGCCCTACAATGAGCAGTTCTTC.

The V call is TRBV12-3 or TRBV12-4, the J call TRBJ1-1; D is possibly TRBD1 (5 bases). This CDR3 has 14 residues. Trimming took 2 bases from V and 6 from J, leaving 13 bases between them. CDR3 DNA: TGTGCCAGCAGTTTACGGGGGATAGGCGCTGAAGCTTTCTTT. It encodes CASSLRGIGAEAFF.

This clonotype was detected many times. At one end the junction does not follow the germline gene, possibly because of a read error. This chain uses TRBV29-1 with TRBJ2-5; D remains ambiguous. The CDR3 sequence is 14 residues long. The germline CDR1 and CDR2 sequences are SQVTM and ANQGSEA. CDR3 residues: CSVQDNQWSETQYF. CDR3 in DNA: TGCAGCGTTCAAGACAATCAATGGTCCGAGACCCAGTACTTC.

This clonotype showed up many times. This chain connects TRBV28 to TRBJ1-2; perhaps TRBD1 as D (6 bases). This CDR3 is 13 amino acids long. Germline CDR1 is MDHEN and CDR2 is SYDVKM. The ends were cut back, 5 bases at V and 8 bases at J, with 15 bases in the middle. CDR3 amino acids: CASSTNRVIGYTF. CDR3 in DNA: TGTGCCAGCAGTACGAACAGGGTAATCGGCTACACCTTC.

V usage is TRBV7-6 and J usage is TRBJ1-4, with 8 positions matching TRBD1. Trimming cost V 5 bases and J 0 bases; bases outside gene matches: 14. Per germline, CDR1 SGHVS and CDR2 FNYEAQ. This CDR3 comprises 19 residues. The CDR3 DNA sequence: TGTGCCAGCAGCCTGACAGGGGACCCCCGCTATGCAACTAATGAAAAACTGTTTTTT. This gives the protein CASSLTGDPRYATNEKLFF.

The table lists this clonotype with many counts. The chain is built from TRBV6-5 and TRBJ1-5; possibly TRBD1 for D (6 bases). Trimming cost V 0 bases and J 7 bases, with 7 bases left between them. CDR1 and CDR2 (germline): MNHEY, SVGAGI. The CDR3 spans 13 residues. CDR3 amino acids: CASSYSGAQPQHF. The DNA for the CDR3 is TGTGCCAGCAGTTACTCGGGGGCCCAGCCCCAGCATTTT.

This clonotype was observed at least ten times. This chain connects TRBV11-3 to TRBJ2-7; TRBD1 matches at 9 bases. The CDR3 spans 16 residues. Looked up from germline, CDR1 is SGHNT and CDR2 is YENEEA. V shed 3 bases and J 5 bases; nucleotides not matched to a gene: 11. In DNA, the CDR3 is TGTGCCAGCAGCTTCGAGATGGGGACAGGGTTCCACGAGCAGTACTTC. Translated, it gives CASSFEMGTGFHEQYF. Variable domain in full (rest from reference TRBV11-3 and TRBJ2-7): EAGVVQSPRYKIIEKKQPVAFWCNPISGHNTLYWYLQNLGQGPELLIRYENEEAVDDSQLPKDRFSAERLKGVDSTLKIQPAELGDSAVYLCASSFEMGTGFHEQYFGPGTRLTVT.

This clonotype was seen a handful of times. This may be a read error, as it is one base from a much larger clone. The genes are TRBV6-5 and TRBJ1-2, with D unresolved. V was trimmed by 0 bases and J by 4 bases, leaving 9 bases between them. Germline values: CDR1 MNHEY, CDR2 SVGAGI. The CDR3 is made up of 14 amino acids. The CDR3 sequence: CASSYSGNSYGYTF. As DNA, the CDR3 is TGTGCCAGCAGTTACTCCGGCAACTCCTATGGCTACACCTTC.

V is TRBV6-2 or TRBV6-3 and J is TRBJ2-2, with D perhaps being TRBD1 or TRBD2 (6 bases each). CDR1 and CDR2 (germline): MNHEY, SVGEGT. V was pared by 6 bases and J by 7 bases, with 21 bases between. CDR3 length: 16 amino acids. CDR3 amino acids: CASSDLRGRRIGELFF. The CDR3 coding sequence is TGTGCCAGCAGCGACCTACGGGGGCGTCGGATCGGGGAGCTGTTTTTT.

The CDR3 bases are TGCAGTGCTCAGAGGGGGCGGGGGACTGAAGCTTTCTTT. Encoded protein: CSAQRGRGTEAFF. The chain carries TRBV20-1 and TRBJ1-1; 7 bases agree with TRBD1. The germline V gene has CDR1 DFQATT and CDR2 SNEGSKA (reference sequence). The CDR3 extends over 13 amino acids. V lost 5 bases and J lost 5; bases outside the gene matches: 8.

This clonotype was counted ten times or more. The chain joins TRBV6-1 to TRBJ2-5; D is unclear. CDR1 is MNHNS, CDR2 SASEGT, per germline. The length of the CDR3 is 13 residues. Trimming shortened V by 7 bases and J by 3 bases, and 12 bases separated the two germline ends. The CDR3 sequence: CASTEAREETQYF. CDR3 bases: TGTGCCAGCACCGAAGCCCGGGAAGAGACCCAGTACTTC.

The chain links TRBV5-1 to TRBJ2-7, with TRBD1 identical over 10 bases. The CDR3 covers 15 residues. CDR1 SGHRS and CDR2 YFSETQ come from the germline V gene. V was clipped by 4 bases and J by 6 bases; unmatched bases: 10. The CDR3 coding sequence is TGCGCCAGCAGCACCCGGACAGGGGGTGATGCCGAGCAGTACTTC. Translating it yields CASSTRTGGDAEQYF. Filled out from reference TRBV5-1 and TRBJ2-7, the complete variable domain reads KAGVTQTPRYLIKTRGQQVTLSCSPISGHRSVSWYQQTPGQGLQFLFEYFSETQRNKGNFPGRFSGRQFSNSRSEMNVSTLELGDSALYLCASSTRTGGDAEQYFGPGTRLTVT.

Ten or more counts support this clonotype. The chain carries TRBV28 and TRBJ1-2; D is uncertain. Trimming shortened V by 3 bases and J by 7 bases, and 12 bases separated the two germline ends. This CDR3 has 13 amino acids. Germline V gives CDR1 MDHEN, CDR2 SYDVKM. CDR3 region: CASSFLLSSGYTF. Here the CDR3 DNA reads TGTGCCAGCAGTTTTTTATTGAGCAGTGGCTACACCTTC.

This clonotype was seen at least ten times. The V gene is TRBV28, the J gene TRBJ2-1, with TRBD1 matching 9 bases. Germline V gene sequence: CDR1 MDHEN, CDR2 SYDVKM. The CDR3 totals 15 residues. J lost 7 bases, V lost 8 bases, and 12 bases had no gene match. This CDR3 reads CASGRRDRVSNEQFF. The CDR3 bases are TGTGCCAGCGGGCGACGGGACAGGGTTTCGAATGAGCAGTTCTTC.

This clonotype appeared many times. The CDR3 loop reads CASRTPGRTTYEQYF. The DNA of the CDR3 is TGTGCCAGCAGGACTCCGGGACGGACCACCTACGAGCAGTACTTC. The J gene is TRBJ2-7, the V gene TRBV6-1; D tentatively reads TRBD1 or TRBD2 (5 bases each). The CDR3 length is 15 residues. V gave up 6 bases and J gave up 2 bases, with 17 bases separating them. From germline, CDR1 is MNHNS and CDR2 SASEGT.

This clonotype occurred many times. The chain employs TRBV12-3 or TRBV12-4 and TRBJ2-2; 8 bases match TRBD1. The CDR3 loop spans 13 amino acids. V was clipped by 6 bases and J by 7 bases; unmatched bases: 4. CDR3 amino acids: CASRGQVGGELFF. CDR3 DNA sequence: TGTGCCAGCAGGGGACAGGTCGGCGGGGAGCTGTTTTTT.

The chain is built from TRBV7-9 and TRBJ2-7; 10 bases agree with TRBD2. From germline, CDR1 is SEHNR and CDR2 FQNEAQ (reference sequence). V lost 5 bases, J lost 1 base, and 8 bases stayed unmatched. This CDR3 is built from 16 residues. DNA for the CDR3: TGTGCCAGCAGCGTGCGACTAGCGGGCCAGTCCTACGAGCAGTACTTC. Amino acids: CASSVRLAGQSYEQYF.

This clonotype was seen ten or more times. The chain employs TRBV5-6 and TRBJ2-7; 7 bases are shared with TRBD2. With V trimmed by 2 bases and J by 1 base, 6 bases remained unmatched. Looked up from germline, CDR1 is SGHDT and CDR2 is YYEEEE. There are 15 residues in the CDR3. CDR3 coding DNA: TGTGCCAGCAGCTTCGGTGGCGGGGGTTCCTACGAGCAGTACTTC. Amino acids: CASSFGGGGSYEQYF. Together with reference TRBV5-6 and TRBJ2-7, the CDR3 gives the full variable domain: DAGVTQSPTHLIKTRGQQVTLRCSPKSGHDTVSWYQQALGQGPQFIFQYYEEEERQRGNFPDRFSGHQFPNYSSELNVNALLLGDSALYLCASSFGGGGSYEQYFGPGTRLTVT.

The chain employs TRBV24-1 and TRBJ2-1; TRBD1 or TRBD2 may be the D gene (5 bases each). The CDR3 consists of 12 residues. V was shortened by 7 bases and J by 9 bases, with 12 bases between the two germline ends. In germline, CDR1 is KGHDR, CDR2 SFDVKD. The CDR3 is CATSSGSIEQFF. The CDR3 bases are TGTGCCACCAGCTCAGGGAGTATTGAGCAGTTCTTC.